The sequence of this TCR beta chain was determined in a study of blood T cell repertoires in COVID-19. The overall study: From the United States, Italy and Spain came samples of acute and convalescent COVID-19. Sources were T cells, B-cell-depleted T cells, or PBMCs; the material itself was cDNA or gDNA.

In the original processing: Reference gene primer amplification yielded estimated nucleated cell counts. Some clones are missing from TCRdb's copy, which holds only in-frame ones; the method was immunoSEQ multiplex PCR. The V and J calls and clone size were taken over from that table, and D and trimming were inferred from the DNA. The repertoire consists of about 120,000 clones, with under 90% occurring once and the leading ten covering 4.5%. The sequenced material came from peripheral blood. This TCR came from a woman aged 65 to 85 with acute or convalescent COVID-19.

The CDR3 DNA is TGTGCCAGCAGCTTGGCTTGGGCAGGGGGCTTAGGAAACTATGGCTACACCTTC. This sequence encodes CASSLAWAGGLGNYGYTF. V and J are TRBV5-6 and TRBJ1-2, with 8 bases identical to TRBD1. The CDR3 is 18 residues long. CDR1 is SGHDT, CDR2 YYEEEE, per germline. Germline trimming cut 0 bases from V and 2 bases from J; bases unmatched to any gene: 12.